This T cell receptor (beta chain) was observed in a study of cytomegalovirus exposure and HLA in healthy donors. Details on this clone: Antigen specificity is unknown.

Study-level points and caveats: CMV serostatus stood as the only immune exposure information on hand. Cytomegalovirus status was reportedly diagnosed by the classifier with high sensitivity and specificity. The presence/absence work took it that sequencing depth was about the same across donors.

The trim removed 2 bases at V and 10 bases at J, leaving 14 bases unmatched. CDR1 is SGHDN and CDR2 is FVKESK in the germline V gene. This CDR3 is 15 amino acids long. The PCR had 60 Vbeta and 13 Jbeta primers. Source study methods: Later work found 80 million or so unique TCR beta chains, with 9.5 million to 12 million shared. Here immunoSEQ multiplex PCR was the method, and the copy in TCRdb shows in-frame clones only, minus some. V, J and clone size reflect that table, while D and trimming were determined from the DNA. The specimen's table records tens of thousands of clones. This chain links TRBV14 with TRBJ2-7; 7 nucleotides line up with TRBD1. This TCR was recovered from a middle-aged woman in good health and CMV-seropositive. The sequencing input was PBMCs. CDR3 loop: CASSQTTGQAIHQYF. CDR3 in DNA: TGTGCCAGCAGCCAAACGACCGGACAGGCCATTCACCAGTACTTC.